Below, 25 T cell receptor beta chains from the same sample are listed, as sequenced in a study of blood T cells in healthy people across ages. The use of a sample-barcoded 5' primer and a J-beta primer mix characterized a second PCR of roughly 7 to 12 cycles. TCRdb fed the 5' RACE reads into MiXCR, producing one record per CDR3 protein. The sample lists 1.5 million to 2 million distinct CDR3 sequences, 25% to 30% occurring once. Sequenced input: blood. These receptors were taken from a woman in her 30s in good health.

The chain employs TRBV20-1 and TRBJ2-2; possibly TRBD1 for D (5 bases). The CDR3 runs to 14 residues. Germline-derived CDR1 and CDR2 are DFQATT and SNEGSKA (reference sequence). V dropped 5 bases and J dropped 4 bases, with 14 bases sitting between them. The CDR3 region has the DNA TGCAGTGCTCTGTACCAGGGATCCACCGGGGAGCTGTTTTTT. Translating gives CSALYQGSTGELFF.

The chain employs TRBV6-5 and TRBJ2-5, with D perhaps TRBD1 (5 bases). V was pared by 0 bases and J by 4 bases, with 12 bases between. CDR1 and CDR2 (germline): MNHEY, SVGAGI. There are 15 residues in the CDR3. The CDR3 sequence is CASSYSPGRGETQYF. CDR3 in DNA: TGTGCCAGCAGTTACTCGCCCGGAAGGGGAGAGACCCAGTACTTC.

This clonotype was seen a few times. The chain is built from TRBV9 and TRBJ2-7; the match to TRBD1 covers 8 bases. The V and J ends lost 0 bases and 0 bases, in that order; junction bases with no gene match: 2. CDR3 length equals 15 residues. CDR1 and CDR2 from the germline V gene are SGDLS and YYNGEE. CDR3 sequence reads: CASSVEQGVSYEQYF. The CDR3 DNA follows: TGTGCCAGCAGCGTAGAACAGGGGGTCTCCTACGAGCAGTACTTC.

This clonotype was found many times. The chain has TRBV9 and TRBJ2-1; a weak D match, TRBD2 (7 bases). Germline lookup yields CDR1 SGDLS and CDR2 YYNGEE. V was shortened by 4 bases and J by 2 bases, with 22 bases between the two germline ends. The CDR3 is 18 amino acids. The DNA for the CDR3 is TGTGCCAGCAGCTTAGGGGGGGTAACTAGCAGGGCCTACAATGAGCAGTTCTTC. Protein: CASSLGGVTSRAYNEQFF.

Details on this clonotype: The junction and the germline gene differ at one end; a read error may be behind it. J is TRBJ1-2 and V is TRBV10-3; D is unresolved. Germline V CDR1 and CDR2: ENHRY, SYGVKD. The CDR3 runs 14 residues. The CDR3 DNA reads TGTGCCATCAGGGAGTCACCGGAGAACTGTGGCTACACCTTC. It is translated as CAIRESPENCGYTF.

This clonotype has a handful of counts. The chain recombines TRBV20-1 with TRBJ2-5, with TRBD1 as a possible D gene (6 bases). The V and J ends lost 0 bases and 5 bases respectively, with 16 bases between them. Germline V gene data show CDR1 as DFQATT and CDR2 as SNEGSKA (reference sequence). The CDR3 runs 15 residues. The CDR3 DNA reads TGCAGTGCTAGAGATCACAGGGCTGTTCGGGAGACCCAGTACTTC. Protein sequence: CSARDHRAVRETQYF.

Points on this clonotype: Sequence at one end of the junction differs from germline and may be a read error. This sequence joins TRBV5-1 and TRBJ2-1; the match to TRBD2 covers 7 bases. CDR3 length: 16 amino acids. Germline V CDR1 and CDR2: SGHRS, YFSETQ. CDR3 amino acids: CSSSLVSGANNNEQFF. CDR3 in DNA: TGCTCCAGCAGCTTGGTGAGCGGGGCCAACAACAATGAGCAGTTCTTC.

This rearrangement joins TRBV29-1 to TRBJ2-1; 8 nucleotides align to TRBD2. The CDR3 covers 15 residues. Germline CDR1 is SQVTM and CDR2 is ANQGSEA. Trimming took 6 bases from V and 5 from J; bases not matched to a gene: 12. CDR3 nucleotide sequence: TGCAGCGTACGCTTCACCGGGACTAGAAACAATGAGCAGTTCTTC. Amino acid sequence: CSVRFTGTRNNEQFF.

This clonotype was counted at least ten times. This chain links TRBV7-2 with TRBJ2-6; unclear D gene. CDR3 size: 13 residues. Trimming took off 3 bases at V and 3 bases at J, with 3 bases between the two ends. The germline CDR1 and CDR2 sequences are SGHTA and FQGNSA. The CDR3 loop reads CASSFRGANVLTF. CDR3 in DNA: TGTGCCAGCAGCTTCCGTGGGGCCAACGTCCTGACTTTC.

This clonotype was observed once. This chain connects TRBV7-9 to TRBJ2-7; 7 bases are a match to TRBD1. The V gene's germline CDR1 is SEHNR and CDR2 FQNEAQ (reference sequence). The CDR3 extends over 16 amino acids. The J segment lost 5 bases and the V segment lost 3 bases, leaving 13 bases of the junction unmatched. The chain's CDR3 is CASSFWTGGTGHEQYF. The CDR3 bases are TGTGCCAGCAGCTTTTGGACAGGCGGAACGGGCCACGAGCAGTACTTC.

This clonotype was detected a few times. The chain joins TRBV20-1 to TRBJ1-5; D is uncertain. Germline loops: CDR1 DFQATT, CDR2 SNEGSKA (reference sequence). V was clipped by 2 bases and J by 7 bases, with 18 bases between them. The CDR3 spans 15 residues. CDR3 sequence (DNA): TGCAGTGCTAGACCGGGCGGGAATTCAGCCCAGCCCCAGCATTTT. The encoded protein is CSARPGGNSAQPQHF.

This rearrangement joins TRBV5-1 to TRBJ2-7; 7 bases line up with TRBD1. The V segment lost 0 bases and the J segment 3 bases; nucleotides outside the gene matches: 6. From germline, CDR1 is SGHRS and CDR2 YFSETQ. This CDR3 contains 15 residues. The CDR3 DNA sequence: TGCGCCAGCAGCTTGGAGCCGGGACAGCTCTACGAGCAGTACTTC. Amino acids: CASSLEPGQLYEQYF.

This clonotype has just a few counts. One junction end does not reproduce the germline sequence, and a read error may be involved. The CDR3 reads CASSINTDAQYF. CDR3 in DNA: TGCGCCAGCAGCATCAACACAGATGCGCAGTATTTT. The V and J genes are TRBV5-1 and TRBJ2-3; D unresolved. CDR1 and CDR2 from the germline V gene are SGHRS and YFSETQ. The CDR3 is 12 residues long.

This clonotype was recorded at least ten times. The chain links TRBV7-9 to TRBJ2-7; D perhaps matches TRBD1 (5 bases). Trimming pared 5 bases from V and 5 bases from J, leaving 10 bases between. Per germline, CDR1 SEHNR and CDR2 FQNEAQ (reference sequence). CDR3 length equals 12 residues. The DNA of the CDR3 is TGTGCCAGCAGCCCAGGGATAGACGAGCAGTACTTC. Its translation: CASSPGIDEQYF.

This clonotype was detected ten times or more. The V call is TRBV15, the J call TRBJ2-5; 12 bases line up with TRBD2. Per the germline V gene, CDR1 is LNHNV and CDR2 is YYDKDF (reference sequence). V was pared by 0 bases and J by 2 bases, with 10 bases of the junction left unmatched. This CDR3 is 19 amino acids long. The CDR3 nucleotides are TGTGCCACCAGCAGAGATCCCACTAGCGGGGGGCCGGGTCAAGAGACCCAGTACTTC. It codes for CATSRDPTSGGPGQETQYF.

The chain couples TRBV9 to TRBJ2-7, with TRBD1 identical over 9 bases. Per the germline V gene, CDR1 is SGDLS and CDR2 is YYNGEE. This CDR3 is 13 amino acids long. Trimming cost V 4 bases and J 6 bases; bases outside gene matches: 5. This chain's CDR3 is CASSMDRGSEQYF. DNA for the CDR3: TGTGCCAGCAGCATGGACAGGGGTTCCGAGCAGTACTTC.

A note on this clonotype: One base away lies a much larger clone, so this may be a sequencing read error. The V and J genes are TRBV20-1 and TRBJ2-5, with D possibly matching TRBD1 (5 bases). Germline V gene sequence: CDR1 DFQATT, CDR2 SNEGSKA (reference sequence). There are 12 residues in the CDR3. In DNA, the CDR3 is TGCAGGGCTGGTCGGCAGGGTAAAGAGCAGTACTTC. Its translation is CRAGRQGKEQYF.

The genes are TRBV12-3 or TRBV12-4 and TRBJ2-5; 9 bases are shared with TRBD2. This CDR3 comprises 17 residues. The trim removed 7 bases at V and 11 bases at J, leaving 23 bases unmatched. DNA for the CDR3: TGTGCCAGCAACTGGGATCCTAGCGGGATGACGGACAATGAGCAGTACTTC. Translation gives CASNWDPSGMTDNEQYF.

Many counts were recorded for this clonotype. CDR3 bases: TGCAGCCTGGGACAGTCTAACTATGGCTACACCTTC. It encodes CSLGQSNYGYTF. The chain links TRBV29-1 to TRBJ1-2; 7 positions agree with TRBD1. The germline V gene has CDR1 SQVTM and CDR2 ANQGSEA. This CDR3 contains 12 residues. Unmatched junction bases numbered 3, after V lost 8 bases and J lost 0 bases.

The CDR3 region has the DNA TGTGCCAGCAGCCAAGACTGGCGGGTGAACACCGGGGAGCTGTTTTTT. This encodes CASSQDWRVNTGELFF. This chain joins TRBV3-1 and TRBJ2-2, with TRBD2 as a possible D gene (5 bases). The CDR3 has 16 residues. The germline V gene encodes CDR1 LGHDT and CDR2 YNNKEL (reference sequence). Trimming cost V 0 bases and J 1 base, with 9 bases left between them.

This clonotype was detected ten times or more. The CDR3 sequence: CSASDVSGSGWTQYF. The CDR3 DNA sequence: TGCAGTGCTAGTGATGTTAGCGGGAGCGGATGGACCCAGTACTTC. The V and J genes are TRBV20-1 and TRBJ2-5; 9 bases fit TRBD2. The junction had 12 bases not matched to a gene; V was cut back by 3 bases and J by 7 bases. Germline CDR1 reads DFQATT; CDR2 reads SNEGSKA (reference sequence). The CDR3 has 15 amino acids.

This clonotype was recorded at least ten times. CDR3 nucleotide sequence: TGCAGCGTTGAGCTAACCTACGAGCAGTACTTC. Its protein is CSVELTYEQYF. This rearrangement joins TRBV29-1 to TRBJ2-7; D gene ambiguous. Trimming took 3 bases from V and 2 from J, leaving 5 bases between them. Germline-derived CDR1 and CDR2 are SQVTM and ANQGSEA. CDR3 size: 11 residues.

The CDR3 spells CASSGSLYNSPLHF. Written as DNA, the CDR3 is TGTGCCAGTAGTGGGAGCCTTTATAATTCACCCCTCCACTTT. The chain links TRBV19 to TRBJ1-6; D gene uncertain. CDR3 size: 14 residues. The germline V and J ends were trimmed by 5 bases and 4 bases, with 9 bases remaining between them. CDR1 and CDR2 from the germline V gene are LNHDA and SQIVND (reference sequence).

This clonotype was seen ten or more times. The chain recombines TRBV10-3 with TRBJ2-7; weak D call: TRBD1 (6 bases). The V end lost 4 bases, the J end lost 4 bases, and 14 bases lay between the germline ends. The CDR3 has 14 amino acids. Germline CDR1 is ENHRY and CDR2 is SYGVKD. The CDR3 DNA reads TGTGCCATCAGTGGGACAGAGTCCTATTACGAGCAGTACTTC. Protein product: CAISGTESYYEQYF.

This clonotype was recorded many times. The V and J genes are TRBV29-1 and TRBJ2-7; possibly TRBD1 or TRBD2 for D (5 bases each). The CDR3 length is 12 residues. CDR1 is SQVTM, CDR2 ANQGSEA, per germline. With 2 bases removed from V and 2 bases from J, the gap between germline ends came to 7 bases. CDR3 sequence: CSVERDPYEQYF. DNA of the CDR3: TGCAGCGTTGAAAGGGACCCCTACGAGCAGTACTTC.